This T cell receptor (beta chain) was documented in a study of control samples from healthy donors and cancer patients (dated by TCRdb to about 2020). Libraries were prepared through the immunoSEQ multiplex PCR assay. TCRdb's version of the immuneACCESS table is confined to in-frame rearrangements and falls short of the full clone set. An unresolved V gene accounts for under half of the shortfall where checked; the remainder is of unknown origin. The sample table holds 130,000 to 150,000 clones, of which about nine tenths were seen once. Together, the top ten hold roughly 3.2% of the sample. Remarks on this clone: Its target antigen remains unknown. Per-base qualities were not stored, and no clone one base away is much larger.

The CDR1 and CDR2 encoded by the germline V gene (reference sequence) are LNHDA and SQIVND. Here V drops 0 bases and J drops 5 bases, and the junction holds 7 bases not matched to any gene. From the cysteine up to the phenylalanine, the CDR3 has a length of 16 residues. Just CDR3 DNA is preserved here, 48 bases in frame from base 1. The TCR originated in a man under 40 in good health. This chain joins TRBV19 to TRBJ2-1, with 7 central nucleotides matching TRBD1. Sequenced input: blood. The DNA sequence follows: TGTGCCAGTAGTATAGAGACCGGGACAGCACACAATGAGCAGTTCTTC. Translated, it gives CASSIETGTAHNEQFF.